This T cell receptor (beta chain) emerged from a study of CD8 T cells in ankylosing spondylitis. Study observations and caveats: A motif in TCR beta, a set of roughly eight highly homologous variants, appeared characteristic of ankylosing spondylitis blood. With a CD8+ phenotype, disease-linked clones were relatively rare in peripheral blood. In ankylosing spondylitis patients, matched synovial fluid reportedly showed significant enrichment of disease-linked clones.

Libraries for TCR beta were made by quantitative 5'-RACE with molecular barcodes. MiXCR, run by TCRdb on the 5' RACE reads, gives a single entry per CDR3 protein. The table has 200,000 to 250,000 distinct CDR3 sequences, just under 7.5% seen once. CDR3 size: 14 residues. Trimming took 4 bases from V and 3 from J; bases not matched to a gene: 5. The germline CDR1 and CDR2 sequences are SGHAT and FQNNGV. This clonotype was counted ten times or more. No antigen is known for it. This TCR was sampled from a male donor with ankylosing spondylitis. The sample consisted of blood, either unsorted or a sorted T cell fraction (not recorded which). This rearrangement joins TRBV11-2 to TRBJ2-7; TRBD1 aligns across 8 bases. CDR3 in amino acids: CASSWGDRNYEQYF. CDR3 DNA sequence: TGTGCCAGCAGCTGGGGGGACAGGAACTACGAGCAGTACTTC.